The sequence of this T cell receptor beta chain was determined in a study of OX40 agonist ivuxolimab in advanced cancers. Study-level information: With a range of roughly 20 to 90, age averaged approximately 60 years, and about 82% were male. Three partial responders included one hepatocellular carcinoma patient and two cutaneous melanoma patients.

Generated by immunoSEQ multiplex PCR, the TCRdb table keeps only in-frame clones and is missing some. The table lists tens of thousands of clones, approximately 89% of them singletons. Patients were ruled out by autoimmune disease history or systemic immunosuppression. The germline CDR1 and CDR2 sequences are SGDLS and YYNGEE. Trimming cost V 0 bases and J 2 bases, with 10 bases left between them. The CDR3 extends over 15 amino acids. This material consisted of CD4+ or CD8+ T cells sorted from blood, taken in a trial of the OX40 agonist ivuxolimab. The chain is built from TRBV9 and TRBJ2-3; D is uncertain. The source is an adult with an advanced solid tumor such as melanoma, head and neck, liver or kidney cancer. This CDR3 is CASSVVGTNTDTQYF. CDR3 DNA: TGTGCCAGCAGCGTAGTCGGCACCAACACAGATACGCAGTATTTT.